The 20 T cell receptor beta chains reported below all come from one sample, sequenced in a study of T cells in Graves' hyperthyroidism and ophthalmopathy. Amplified TCR beta CDR3 regions came from RNA transcripts. Researchers ran a first-round RT-PCR on the TCR CDR3 using the HTBI primer set. Using its own MiXCR run on the multiplex PCR reads, TCRdb lists one record per CDR3 protein. The table shows hundreds of thousands of distinct CDR3 sequences, with 38% occurring only once. Sequencing was done on a sample of blood. Every receptor here comes from a man aged 18 to 30 with Graves' hyperthyroidism.

This chain joins TRBV9 and TRBJ2-7; D is perhaps TRBD2 (5 bases). CDR1 SGDLS and CDR2 YYNGEE come from the germline V gene. The CDR3 is 14 amino acids. The ends were cut back, 0 bases at V and 1 base at J, with 8 bases in the middle. The CDR3 DNA is TGTGCCAGCAGCGTAGCTAGCACATCCTACGAGCAGTACTTC. Its translation: CASSVASTSYEQYF.

This clonotype was recorded a few times. J is TRBJ2-7 and V is TRBV10-3; TRBD2 agrees at 7 bases. J gave up 4 bases and V 10 bases, and 13 bases lay outside the gene matches. The germline CDR1 and CDR2 sequences are ENHRY and SYGVKD. CDR3 length: 14 residues. The CDR3 region has the DNA TGTGCCAGTAGCCCTAGCGGTAGGGTGTACGAGCAGTACTTC. This gives the protein CASSPSGRVYEQYF.

This clonotype was detected only a few times. The CDR3 bases are TGTGCCAGCAGCTTAGCCGGACAGGGTGTGAGAGGCTACACCTTC. This codes for CASSLAGQGVRGYTF. The chain links TRBV7-9 to TRBJ1-2, with 8 bases identical to TRBD1. The CDR3 sequence is 15 residues long. Per the germline V gene, CDR1 is SEHNR and CDR2 is FQNEAQ (reference sequence). V lost 0 bases, J lost 8 bases, and 8 bases stayed unmatched.

The chain couples TRBV2 to TRBJ1-6; D is uncertain. This CDR3 contains 16 residues. Per the germline V gene, CDR1 is SNHLY and CDR2 is FYNNEI. V lost 1 base and J lost 9, with 16 bases in between. The CDR3, as DNA: TGTGCCAGCAGTGAAGATCCCGCACGAGCGGGTTCACCCCTCCACTTT. It codes for CASSEDPARAGSPLHF.

V gene TRBV6-1 combines with J gene TRBJ2-7, with D possibly being TRBD1 or TRBD2 (6 bases each). The CDR3 is made up of 15 amino acids. Trimming took 8 bases from V and 5 from J, leaving 22 bases between them. CDR1 and CDR2 (germline): MNHNS, SASEGT. CDR3 amino acids: CASQEGGLRGDEQYF. CDR3 in DNA: TGTGCCAGCCAGGAGGGGGGCCTGCGGGGCGACGAGCAGTACTTC.

This chain connects TRBV12-3 or TRBV12-4 to TRBJ2-7, with D perhaps assigned TRBD1 or TRBD2 (6 bases each). The CDR3 has 13 amino acids. V shed 7 bases and J shed 6 bases, with 16 bases lying between them. The CDR3 reads CASNPQGLGEQYF. The DNA for the CDR3 is TGTGCCAGCAACCCACAGGGACTCGGCGAGCAGTACTTC.

This clonotype was seen ten or more times. The chain couples TRBV7-9 to TRBJ1-5; 7 nucleotides line up with TRBD1. Germline CDR1 SEHNR, CDR2 FQNEAQ (reference sequence). The CDR3 runs 14 residues. The V and J ends lost 6 bases and 6 bases, in that order; junction bases with no gene match: 8. CDR3 sequence: CASSETGYGQPQHF. The DNA for the CDR3 is TGTGCCAGCAGTGAGACAGGGTACGGTCAGCCCCAGCATTTT.

This clonotype came up a few times. The V call is TRBV2, the J call TRBJ2-7; tentative D call: TRBD1 (6 bases). The V gene's germline CDR1 is SNHLY and CDR2 FYNNEI. Trimming pared 5 bases from V and 3 bases from J, leaving 14 bases between. The CDR3 extends over 14 amino acids. CDR3 nucleotides: TGTGCCAGCAGTCAACAGGGTGGGGGCTACGAGCAGTACTTC. It encodes CASSQQGGGYEQYF.

V gene TRBV29-1 combines with J gene TRBJ1-4; D is possibly TRBD1 (5 bases). Germline lookup yields CDR1 SQVTM and CDR2 ANQGSEA. The germline V and J ends were trimmed by 4 bases and 7 bases, with 13 bases remaining between them. This CDR3 has 13 residues. CDR3 sequence reads: CSVVRDGSEKLFF. DNA of the CDR3: TGCAGCGTTGTCAGGGACGGCAGTGAAAAACTGTTTTTT.

The J gene is TRBJ2-2, the V gene TRBV29-1, with D possibly being TRBD2 (5 bases). This CDR3 has 13 amino acids. V shed 3 bases and J shed 8 bases, with 13 bases lying between them. Germline V gene lookup returns CDR1 SQVTM and CDR2 ANQGSEA. CDR3 DNA: TGCAGCGTTGAGTTAGCGTTGGCAGGGGAGCTGTTTTTT. Encoded protein: CSVELALAGELFF.

This clonotype came up many times. This chain uses TRBV29-1 with TRBJ2-5; tentatively, D is TRBD2 (6 bases). The germline V gene has CDR1 SQVTM and CDR2 ANQGSEA. Trimming pared 3 bases from V and 5 bases from J, leaving 16 bases between. The CDR3 runs to 14 residues. CDR3 sequence (DNA): TGCAGCGTTGAGGGGTGGAGGGCCCTGGAGACCCAGTACTTC. Its protein is CSVEGWRALETQYF.

The gene calls are TRBV7-3 and TRBJ2-2; D might be TRBD1 (5 bases). CDR1 SGHTA and CDR2 FQGTGA come from the germline V gene. V gave up 4 bases and J gave up 6 bases, with 12 bases separating them. The CDR3 contains 14 residues. The CDR3, as DNA: TGTGCCAGCAGCTGGAGCAGGGAACCCGGGGAGCTGTTTTTT. Protein product: CASSWSREPGELFF.

This clonotype was detected ten times or more. The DNA of the CDR3 is TGTGCCAGCAGCTTATGGGGGGTCCCTGGAAACACCATATATTTT. The encoded protein is CASSLWGVPGNTIYF. The chain employs TRBV7-6 and TRBJ1-3, with D possibly matching TRBD1 (5 bases). CDR3 size: 15 residues. In germline, CDR1 is SGHVS, CDR2 FNYEAQ. The V gene lost 2 bases and the J gene lost 2 bases, with 10 bases spanning the gap. The entire variable domain, with the rest obtained from reference TRBV7-6 and TRBJ1-3, is as follows: GAGVSQSPRYKVTKRGQDVALRCDPISGHVSLYWYRQALGQGPEFLTYFNYEAQQDKSGLPNDRFSAERPEGSISTLTIQRTEQRDSAMYRCASSLWGVPGNTIYFGEGSWLTVV.

Comment on this clonotype: A much larger clone differs from this one at a single base, so this may be a read error. The chain has TRBV2 and TRBJ2-7; 8 bases are a match to TRBD1. In germline, CDR1 is SNHLY, CDR2 FYNNEI. This CDR3 has 14 amino acids. V shed 7 bases, J shed 6 bases, and the junction held 11 bases outside the gene matches. CDR3 sequence reads: CASTIAQGACEQYF. The CDR3, as DNA: TGTGCCAGCACCATCGCGCAGGGGGCTTGCGAGCAGTACTTC.

The CDR3 protein is CARETSRKLFF. CDR3 nucleotide sequence: TGTGCCAGAGAGACTAGCCGGAAACTGTTTTTT. The J gene is TRBJ1-4, the V gene TRBV2; no definite D call. Trimming took 9 bases from V and 11 from J, leaving 13 bases between them. The germline V gene encodes CDR1 SNHLY and CDR2 FYNNEI. CDR3 size: 11 residues.

This chain uses TRBV5-1 with TRBJ2-5; 10 bases line up with TRBD2. Germline V gives CDR1 SGHRS, CDR2 YFSETQ. The CDR3 length is 15 residues. V lost 4 bases, J lost 4 bases, and 7 bases stayed unmatched. CDR3 nucleotide sequence: TGCGCCAGCAGCCCAGGGACTAGCGTTTCAGAGACCCAGTACTTC. Its protein is CASSPGTSVSETQYF.

The rearrangement links TRBV4-2 to TRBJ1-5; D gene uncertain. The germline V and J ends were trimmed by 3 bases and 3 bases, with 12 bases remaining between them. CDR3 length equals 15 residues. Germline values: CDR1 LGHNA, CDR2 YNFKEQ. The CDR3 reads CASSQLGSLNQPQHF. The CDR3, as DNA: TGTGCCAGCAGCCAGCTGGGGTCCCTCAATCAGCCCCAGCATTTT.

This clonotype was detected ten times or more. J is TRBJ1-4 and V is TRBV2, with 7 positions matching TRBD1. Germline CDR1 is SNHLY and CDR2 is FYNNEI. The CDR3 consists of 13 residues. Germline trimming cut 8 bases from V and 5 bases from J; bases unmatched to any gene: 5. CDR3 nucleotide sequence: TGTGCCAGCTGGGGACAGTACAATGAAAAACTGTTTTTT. It is translated as CASWGQYNEKLFF. The full variable domain, in which reference TRBV2 and TRBJ1-4 provide the parts outside the CDR3, is EPEVTQTPSHQVTQMGQEVILRCVPISNHLYFYWYRQILGQKVEFLVSFYNNEISEKSEIFDDQFSVERPDGSNFTLKIRSTKLEDSAMYFCASWGQYNEKLFFGSGTQLSVL.

About this clonotype: The DNA is left out, because the CDR3 cannot be placed on it with certainty; the CDR3 is given as TCRdb lists it. The chain employs TRBV29-1 and TRBJ1-2; the D call of TRBD1 is as the table states it, not checked on the DNA. Germline CDR1 SQVTM, CDR2 ANQGSEA. The CDR3 is 12 amino acids in total, end residues counted. The CDR3 here is CSVGQGNSGNTF.

Ten or more counts support this clonotype. The chain joins TRBV20-1 to TRBJ1-6; no definite D call. Germline V gene data show CDR1 as DFQATT and CDR2 as SNEGSKA (reference sequence). V gave up 3 bases and J gave up 7 bases, with 4 bases separating them. This CDR3 has 11 amino acids. CDR3 DNA sequence: TGCAGTGCTAGGCTGAATTCACCCCTCCACTTT. This encodes CSARLNSPLHF.